The clone carrying this TCR beta chain was picked up many times. From germline, CDR1 is MNHEY and CDR2 SVGAGI. CDR3 size: 14 residues. V dropped 6 bases and J dropped 3; count of bases not matched to a gene: 7. cDNA specific to TCR beta was made from 500 to 650 ng of total RNA, with a constant-region primer employed for priming. Three nested multiplex PCR rounds, a slightly modified ARM-PCR method, built the TCR beta libraries. The first two PCR rounds used TRBV1-TRBV30 forward primers with a C-beta reverse primer, 9 to 10 cycles each. Using its own MiXCR run on the multiplex PCR reads, TCRdb lists one record per CDR3 protein. The table has 90,000 to 150,000 distinct CDR3 sequences, about two thirds seen once. This entry is derived from a study of tumor-infiltrating lymphocytes in primary liver carcinoma. Total RNA and DNA came together from approximately 22-30 mg of bulk tissue without cell sorting.

The sequence derives from a woman aged 55-69 years with primary liver carcinoma and hepatitis B virus infection. Source material: tumor-adjacent normal liver tissue. The gene calls are TRBV6-5 and TRBJ1-1, with 7 bases aligning to TRBD1. The CDR3 loop reads CASRTTGWDTEAFF. CDR3 nucleotide sequence: TGTGCCAGCAGGACGACAGGGTGGGACACTGAAGCTTTCTTT.